This T cell receptor (beta chain) stems from a study of blood T cells in healthy people across ages. Whole-study findings and limits: More naive CD4+ cells and higher diversity marked long-lived donors relative to aged donors.

With respect to this clonotype: Its target is unknown.

The second PCR ran 7 to 11 cycles with a sample-barcoded 5' primer and J-beta primers. TCRdb re-called the 5' RACE reads through MiXCR, storing one row per CDR3 protein. Of 600,000 to 1,000,000 distinct CDR3 sequences listed, 20% to 30% were seen once; the top ten hold 3.7%. V was clipped by 2 bases and J by 4 bases, with 10 bases between them. The CDR3 extends over 14 amino acids. This same sample was also part of a study on T cells of mothers and their children.

This chain uses TRBV12-3 or TRBV12-4 with TRBJ2-3; D is possibly TRBD1 (6 bases). Sequencing was carried out using blood. This TCR came from a boy aged 5 to 17 in good health. CDR3 DNA: TGTGCCAGCAGTTTATGGGGGCCATCAGATACGCAGTATTTT. Its protein product is CASSLWGPSDTQYF.